Given below is one T cell receptor beta chain in context. The antigen remains undetermined. Preparation of the TCRbeta library involved a method that used unique molecular identifiers. Via MiXCR, TCRdb re-called the PCR reads, giving one row per CDR3 protein. The table records 800,000 to 1,000,000 distinct CDR3 sequences, about 26% of them present only once. This sample is part of a study of T-cell reconstitution after alpha-beta-depleted transplantation in children. Study-wide results and caveats: Expanded graft clones, several hundred of them, were reportedly the source of alpha-beta T cells about two months after transplant. After transplant, high TCRbeta diversity at day 60 in some patients arose from surviving recipient T cells and thymic progenitors. Among T cells one year after transplant, newly produced cells accounted for most counts and diversity.

CDR3 length equals 14 residues. Trimming left V 4 bases short and J 4 bases short, with 12 bases between. Germline assignment: CDR1 MGHRA and CDR2 YSYEKL. The sequence was collected from a boy younger than two who had a stem cell transplant for SCID, so the T cells may come from the graft donor. This sample comprised PBMCs, mostly from graft donor cells, obtained 360 days after TCRalphabeta/CD19-depleted stem cell transplant. V usage is TRBV4-1 and J usage is TRBJ2-3, with a tentative D call TRBD2 (5 bases). The CDR3 DNA reads TGCGCCAGCAGCCGCTCCCCGCGGGCAGATACGCAGTATTTT. It codes for CASSRSPRADTQYF.